This note documents a single TCR beta chain sequence. Its antigen remains unidentified. Base qualities were left out, and no much larger clone turns up one base away. Genomic DNA was used as template for profiling of TCR beta VDJ combinations and CDR3 sequences. An Illumina HiSeq 2000 was the platform used for TCR repertoire sequencing. The published analysis was carried out like this. Repertoires were assessed using TRBV/TRBJ rearrangement plots, CDR3 size and DJ length profiles, and Simpson's diversity index. The most abundant DNA sequence in the deep sequencing data was defined as the immunodominant clone. CDR3 amino acid sequences were screened for sharing across subjects and were compared with published repertoires and the VDJdb database. TCRdb trimmed public reads at Q25 via fastp, called clones via MiXCR and kept in-frame beta chains. Rows are unified per CDR3 protein, each entry keeping the most common DNA and genes. The V and J calls here are based on TCRdb, not the publication. Within this sample are fewer than 250,000 distinct CDR3 sequences, with more than 45% of them counted one time only. The top ten constitute under 9% of the sample.

This entry belongs to a study of CD8+CD57+ T cells in acquired aplastic anemia (dated by TCRdb to the late 2010s). Describing the broader study: A mean of roughly 2.9 ug of DNA, ranging from about 0.17 to 30 ug, was extracted from sorted CD4+ and CD8+ cells. A CD8+CD57+ expansion meant a frequency higher than the mean frequency seen in healthy subjects.

The germline V gene specifies SGHTA as CDR1 and FQGTGA as CDR2. Relative to germline, V is 1 base shorter and J is 6 bases shorter, with 16 bases between their ends. Taken from cysteine to phenylalanine, the CDR3 has 16 residues. Of all the DNA, just the CDR3 is kept, 48 bases in frame from base 1. What the authors observed across the whole study: CD8+ Simpson's diversity did not differ significantly between patients and healthy controls (P=0.060). Although 25 to 30 CD8+ CDR3 sequences were shared by patients and controls, these sequences appeared highly expressed in patients and within the immunodominant clones of patients.

Expansion of CD8+CD57+ cells had been shown by flow cytometry in the patients chosen for sequencing. Severe acquired aplastic anemia was diagnosed in all patients according to International Study of Aplastic Anemia and Agranulocytosis and Camitta criteria. No patient had received any therapy when blood was sampled. In this study, sorted CD4+ and CD8+ T cells from the blood of healthy subjects and of severe aplastic anemia patients had their TCR repertoires deep-sequenced. Patients were enrolled in the USA under clinicaltrials.gov protocols 00001620, 01623167, 00001397, 00071045, 00081523 and 00961064. Ficoll-Paque density gradient centrifugation was used to isolate peripheral blood mononuclear cells. Before DNA was extracted, CD4+ and CD8+ T cells were sorted using either FACS or magnetic beads.

The rearrangement combines TRBV7-3 with TRBJ2-4; D gene: possibly TRBD2, on 7 matching bases. The receptor was isolated from a human donor with aplastic anemia. The specimen sequenced was sorted CD4+, CD8+, or CD8+CD57+ T cells (not recorded which) from PBMCs. The CDR3 region has the sequence CASSLIRRGGRNIQYF. The DNA sequence is as follows: TGTGCCAGCAGCTTAATTAGGAGGGGGGGCAGAAACATTCAGTACTTC. The variable domain in full, with residues beyond the CDR3 obtained from the reference TRBV7-3 and TRBJ2-4 genes, is GAGVSQTPSNKVTEKGKYVELRCDPISGHTALYWYRQSLGQGPEFLIYFQGTGAADDSGLPNDRFFAVRPEGSVSTLKIQRTERGDSAVYLCASSLIRRGGRNIQYFGAGTRLSVL.